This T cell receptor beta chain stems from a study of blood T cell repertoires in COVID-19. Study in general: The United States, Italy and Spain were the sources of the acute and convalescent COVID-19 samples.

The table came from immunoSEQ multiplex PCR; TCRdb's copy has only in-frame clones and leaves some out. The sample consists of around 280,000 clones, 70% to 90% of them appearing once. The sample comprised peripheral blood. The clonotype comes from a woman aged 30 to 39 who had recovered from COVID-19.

CDR3 protein: CATRLAGDKNIQYF. DNA of the CDR3: TGTGCCACCAGACTAGCGGGTGACAAAAACATTCAGTACTTC. The genes are TRBV19 and TRBJ2-4; the match to TRBD2 covers 10 bases. Trimming at V came to 10 bases and at J to 3 bases, leaving 6 bases not matched to a gene. In germline, CDR1 is LNHDA, CDR2 SQIVND (reference sequence). This CDR3 region has 14 residues.